These 24 T cell receptor beta chains were all obtained from the same sample, sequenced in a study of T cells in Graves' hyperthyroidism and ophthalmopathy. The CDR3 regions of TCR beta were amplified from RNA transcripts. During a first-round RT-PCR of the TCR CDR3, the HTBI primer set was used. TCRdb reprocessed the multiplex PCR reads via MiXCR and lists one record per CDR3 protein. Of under 250,000 distinct CDR3 sequences listed, over 15% are singletons. Sequencing input: blood. These receptors originate from a middle-aged man with Graves' hyperthyroidism.

Ten or more counts support this clonotype. CDR3 in DNA: TGTGCCAGCAGCTCGACAGGGACCCGCTCCTACAATGAGCAGTTCTTC. Protein product: CASSSTGTRSYNEQFF. The rearrangement uses TRBV7-2 and TRBJ2-1; 7 nucleotides align to TRBD1. The length of the CDR3 is 16 residues. J lost 0 bases, V lost 4 bases, and 6 bases had no gene match. CDR1 and CDR2 (germline): SGHTA, FQGNSA.

This clonotype has a handful of counts. V is TRBV7-3 and J is TRBJ2-1; D remains ambiguous. The V and J ends lost 6 bases and 9 bases respectively, with 15 bases between them. The germline V gene encodes CDR1 SGHTA and CDR2 FQGTGA. The CDR3 loop spans 13 amino acids. CDR3 amino acids: CASSINSMGEQFF. CDR3 DNA: TGTGCCAGCAGTATAAACAGTATGGGTGAGCAGTTCTTC.

This clonotype showed up many times. This chain connects TRBV12-3 or TRBV12-4 to TRBJ2-1, with a tentative D call TRBD1 (6 bases). The CDR3 is made up of 16 amino acids. V was shortened by 3 bases and J by 6 bases, with 18 bases between the two germline ends. CDR3 nucleotide sequence: TGTGCCAGCAGTTTTTATCAGACAGGAGGTATCAATGAGCAGTTCTTC. Translation gives CASSFYQTGGINEQFF.

The V and J genes are TRBV12-3 or TRBV12-4 and TRBJ2-1; 7 bases are shared with TRBD2. The CDR3 length is 14 residues. The trim removed 7 bases at V and 4 bases at J, leaving 7 bases unmatched. CDR3 in DNA: TGTGCCAGCACCCCCACAGCGGGATACAATGAGCAGTTCTTC. Translation: CASTPTAGYNEQFF.

The table lists this clonotype with many counts. The chain recombines TRBV7-9 with TRBJ2-3; either TRBD1 or TRBD2 may supply D (6 bases each). Trimming removed 1 base from V and 0 bases from J, with 14 bases in between. In germline, CDR1 is SEHNR, CDR2 FQNEAQ (reference sequence). The CDR3 contains 17 residues. CDR3 sequence: CASSLDRGGTSTDTQYF. Here the CDR3 DNA reads TGTGCCAGCAGCTTAGATCGAGGGGGGACTAGCACAGATACGCAGTATTTT.

This clonotype was seen only a few times. The gene calls are TRBV7-9 and TRBJ2-1, with 11 bases that match TRBD2. Germline V gene lookup returns CDR1 SEHNR and CDR2 FQNEAQ (reference sequence). CDR3 length: 13 residues. The V segment lost 5 bases and the J segment 9 bases; nucleotides outside the gene matches: 3. The CDR3 coding sequence is TGTGCCAGCAGCCAACTAGCGGGAGTTGAGCAGTTCTTC. Its protein is CASSQLAGVEQFF.

This clonotype was detected only a few times. The rearrangement uses TRBV24-1 and TRBJ2-7; no reliable D call. This CDR3 comprises 15 residues. CDR1 and CDR2 from the germline V gene are KGHDR and SFDVKD. Trimming pared 5 bases from V and 5 bases from J, leaving 18 bases between. CDR3: CATSGYSALVHEQYF. The DNA of the CDR3 is TGTGCCACCAGTGGTTACTCGGCGTTGGTACACGAGCAGTACTTC.

This clonotype showed up just a few times. J is TRBJ2-7 and V is TRBV4-1; the D gene could be TRBD1 or TRBD2 (5 bases each). V lost 1 base and J 2 bases, leaving 15 bases between the germline ends. Germline CDR1 MGHRA, CDR2 YSYEKL. The CDR3 sequence is 16 residues long. CDR3 residues: CASSQGLTGRTYEQYF. DNA of the CDR3: TGCGCCAGCAGCCAAGGGCTGACGGGGCGAACCTACGAGCAGTACTTC.

This clonotype was observed at least ten times. This chain links TRBV2 with TRBJ2-7, with D unclear. V was cut by 5 bases and J by 0 bases, with 11 bases left in between. This CDR3 region has 14 residues. CDR1 is SNHLY, CDR2 FYNNEI, per germline. In nucleotides, the CDR3 is TGTGCCAGCAGTCCCGAATGGAGCTCCTACGAGCAGTACTTC. It codes for CASSPEWSSYEQYF.

This clonotype was detected many times. The chain combines TRBV28 with TRBJ1-1; 9 bases are shared with TRBD1. Germline loops: CDR1 MDHEN, CDR2 SYDVKM. Trimming took 4 bases from V and 1 from J; bases not matched to a gene: 4. The CDR3 loop spans 15 amino acids. The CDR3 DNA follows: TGTGCCAGCAGTTCAACGGGACAGGGGAACACTGAAGCTTTCTTT. Translating gives CASSSTGQGNTEAFF.

This clonotype was seen more than once but under ten times. The rearrangement links TRBV7-2 to TRBJ2-1, with 9 bases lining up with TRBD2. The CDR3 sequence is 16 residues long. Germline CDR1 and CDR2: SGHTA and FQGNSA. Germline trimming cut 1 base from V and 4 bases from J; bases unmatched to any gene: 5. The CDR3 protein is CASSLVGLAGYNEQFF. The CDR3, as DNA: TGTGCCAGCAGCTTAGTTGGGCTAGCGGGATACAATGAGCAGTTCTTC.

This clonotype showed up many times. The chain couples TRBV20-1 to TRBJ2-1; 10 positions match TRBD2. V was pared by 4 bases and J by 10 bases, with 10 bases of the junction left unmatched. CDR1 is DFQATT and CDR2 is SNEGSKA in the germline V gene (reference sequence). This CDR3 has 14 amino acids. CDR3 DNA: TGCAGTGCTACGTCTAGCGGGGGTCGTAGGGAGCAGTTCTTC. It yields the protein CSATSSGGRREQFF.

The rearrangement uses TRBV4-1 and TRBJ2-7, with D hard to call. This CDR3 has 15 residues. CDR1 and CDR2 (germline): MGHRA, YSYEKL. V lost 0 bases to trimming and J lost 7 bases, with 16 bases between them. The CDR3 DNA is TGCGCCAGCAGCCAAGAGTCCGTCTCTTCGTGGGAGCAGTACTTC. Protein: CASSQESVSSWEQYF.

This chain connects TRBV5-1 to TRBJ1-2; 10 positions agree with TRBD1. V gave up 1 base and J gave up 8 bases; unmatched junction bases: 11. Germline V gives CDR1 SGHRS, CDR2 YFSETQ. The CDR3 consists of 16 residues. CDR3 bases: TGCGCCAGCAGCTTGAATCCGGGACAGGGGATCGGAGGCTACACCTTC. Protein product: CASSLNPGQGIGGYTF.

This clonotype was counted ten times or more. CDR3: CASSLSGPGAPEIEQFF. In DNA, the CDR3 is TGTGCCAGCAGTTTATCGGGACCGGGAGCCCCAGAGATTGAGCAGTTCTTC. The chain combines TRBV28 with TRBJ2-1; possible D gene TRBD2, 6 bases. CDR1 is MDHEN, CDR2 SYDVKM, per germline. V gave up 1 base and J gave up 9 bases, with 22 bases separating them. The CDR3 runs 17 residues.

This clonotype was seen at least ten times. The chain has TRBV28 and TRBJ2-7; a possible D gene is TRBD1 (6 bases). V lost 7 bases, J lost 0 bases, and 16 bases lay in between. Germline-derived CDR1 and CDR2 are MDHEN and SYDVKM. This CDR3 is 15 amino acids long. CDR3 sequence reads: CASTPTGTSSYEQYF. CDR3 bases: TGTGCCAGCACTCCGACCGGGACAAGCTCCTACGAGCAGTACTTC.

This clonotype turned up a few times. Possible read error: a much larger clone is one base away. The chain recombines TRBV3-1 with TRBJ1-1; D uncertain. Germline V gene data show CDR1 as LGHDT and CDR2 as YNNKEL (reference sequence). The length of the CDR3 is 15 residues. CDR3 amino acids: CTSSVGLFQNTEAFF. The CDR3 nucleotides read TGTACCAGCAGCGTAGGTCTCTTTCAGAACACTGAAGCTTTCTTT.

The J gene is TRBJ2-5, the V gene TRBV18; maybe TRBD1 (6 bases). V was pared by 2 bases and J by 0 bases, with 7 bases between. Per the germline V gene, CDR1 is KGHSH and CDR2 is LQKENI. The length of the CDR3 is 14 residues. The CDR3 coding sequence is TGTGCCAGCTCACCAGGACAGCACCAAGAGACCCAGTACTTC. Protein: CASSPGQHQETQYF.

V gene TRBV28 combines with J gene TRBJ2-3; D unclear. Trimming stripped 2 bases from V and 1 base from J, with 7 bases between. This CDR3 has 14 residues. Per germline, CDR1 MDHEN and CDR2 SYDVKM. CDR3 bases: TGTGCCAGCAGTTTAAGGATTCGCACAGATACGCAGTATTTT. This gives the protein CASSLRIRTDTQYF.

This clonotype was counted ten times or more. V is TRBV6-1 and J is TRBJ2-7; TRBD1 agrees at 7 bases. This CDR3 contains 13 residues. Per the germline V gene, CDR1 is MNHNS and CDR2 is SASEGT. V shed 6 bases and J 3 bases; nucleotides not matched to a gene: 5. This CDR3 reads CASSATGYYEQYF. In DNA, the CDR3 is TGTGCCAGCAGCGCGACAGGGTACTACGAGCAGTACTTC.

This clonotype appeared many times. V usage is TRBV30 and J usage is TRBJ2-3; a weak D match, TRBD2 (6 bases). This CDR3 is 14 amino acids long. V lost 4 bases and J 1 base, leaving 12 bases between the germline ends. Germline V CDR1 and CDR2: GTSNPN, SVGIG (reference sequence). CDR3 amino acids: CAWTREWGTDTQYF. The CDR3 DNA reads as TGTGCCTGGACCCGGGAGTGGGGCACAGATACGCAGTATTTT.

Here the CDR3 DNA reads TGCGCCAGCAGCTGGGGGGACAGGGGAGAAGAGACCCAGTACTTC. Translated: CASSWGDRGEETQYF. This rearrangement joins TRBV5-1 to TRBJ2-5; TRBD1 aligns across 10 bases. Germline values: CDR1 SGHRS, CDR2 YFSETQ. Trimming took 3 bases from V and 3 from J; bases not matched to a gene: 5. The CDR3 is 15 residues long.

The CDR3 region is CAISESWTQNSPLHF. DNA of the CDR3: TGTGCCATCAGTGAGTCGTGGACACAGAATTCACCCCTCCACTTT. The chain couples TRBV10-3 to TRBJ1-6; weak D call: TRBD1 (5 bases). This CDR3 comprises 15 residues. Germline V lookup: CDR1 ENHRY, CDR2 SYGVKD. V shed 0 bases and J shed 7 bases, with 10 bases lying between them.

This rearrangement joins TRBV29-1 to TRBJ2-7; 10 nucleotides align to TRBD2. The trim removed 5 bases at V and 5 bases at J, leaving 3 bases unmatched. CDR1 and CDR2 from the germline V gene are SQVTM and ANQGSEA. The length of the CDR3 is 12 residues. The CDR3 sequence is CSVLGLANEQYF. In DNA form, the CDR3 reads TGCAGCGTTCTGGGACTAGCGAACGAGCAGTACTTC.